Listed below are T cell receptor beta chains from one sample, sequenced in a study of breast tumors, draining lymph nodes, adjacent tissues. TCRdb used MiXCR to reprocess the multiplex PCR reads, holding one entry per CDR3 protein. The repertoire holds about 7,600 distinct CDR3 sequences, with about 76% as singletons. The specimen sequenced was tumor-adjacent breast tissue. The receptors stem from a female donor with breast cancer. Some clones in this sample may be carry-over from other donors' samples. CDR3s include the opening cysteine and the closing phenylalanine or tryptophan. Fields, in order: D gene, J gene, V gene, clone size, CDR3 DNA, CDR3 protein. A D gene is named only where the DNA matches it firmly. Where a row states a size, it is once, few, many or the class of an expanded clone; other rows omit it.

TRBD2 | TRBJ2-6 | TRBV10-3 | . | TGTGCCAGTACTAGCGGGGGGAACTCTGGGGCCAACGTCCTGACTTTC | CASTSGGNSGANVLTF
. | TRBJ2-3 | TRBV7-2 | . | TGTGCCAGCAGCTTAGCTATCGATACGCAGTATTTT | CASSLAIDTQYF
. | TRBJ2-5 | TRBV4-1 | medium-sized | TGCGCCAGCAGCCAAGATGACCGGGAGAGGCAAGAGACCCAGTACTTC | CASSQDDRERQETQYF
. | TRBJ2-7 | TRBV7-8 | . | TGTGCCAGCAGCTTAGGGTTTTCGGACGAGCAGTACTTC | CASSLGFSDEQYF
TRBD1 | TRBJ1-6 | TRBV7-8 | . | TGTGCCAGCAGCCTCTGGGACAGCGATAATTCACCCCTCCACTTT | CASSLWDSDNSPLHF
TRBD2 | TRBJ2-5 | TRBV20-1 | many | TGCAGTGCTAGAGCCCTTACTAGCGGGGGACAAGAGACCCAGTACTTC | CSARALTSGGQETQYF
TRBD1 | TRBJ2-7 | TRBV28 | . | TGTGCCAGCAGTTTAGGACAGGGGTACTACGAGCAGTACTTC | CASSLGQGYYEQYF
TRBD1 | TRBJ1-2 | TRBV7-8 | medium-sized | TGTGCCAGCAGCTTAGAGTCCAGGGGGTTGGGGGATGGCTACACCTTC | CASSLESRGLGDGYTF
TRBD1 | TRBJ2-7 | TRBV13 | . | TGTGCCAGCAGCCGAGGGGGGACAGGGGAGCAGTACTTC | CASSRGGTGEQYF
. | TRBJ1-5 | TRBV5-5 | . | TGTGCCAGCAGCCTACGGCCGGGGGCTACTCAGCCCCAGCATTTT | CASSLRPGATQPQHF
. | TRBJ2-2 | TRBV4-3 | . | TGCGCCAGCAGCCAAGCGGGGGAGCTGTTTTTT | CASSQAGELFF
. | TRBJ1-6 | TRBV6-5 | . | TGTGCCAGCAGTTACTATGGGGGGGGAGATTCACCCCTCCACTTT | CASSYYGGGDSPLHF